Below are 11 T cell receptor beta chains sequenced from a single sample in a study of shared clonotypes between healthy human individuals. The repertoire was sequenced with immunoSEQ multiplex PCR; TCRdb's copy has only in-frame clones and lacks some. Of roughly 2.5 million clones in the sample, approximately 90% are singletons; the top ten hold 0.11% to 0.15%. Sample: naive CD4+ T cells sorted from blood. Noted subset: CD45RA+ positively selected. These receptors were obtained from a man younger than 30 in good health.

A remark on this clone: Other DNA sequences in the same sample also yield this CDR3. Here the CDR3 DNA reads TGTGCCATCAGTGAGAGTGCAGCTAACTATGGCTACACCTTC. Residues: CAISESAANYGYTF. The rearrangement uses TRBV10-3 and TRBJ1-2; D remains ambiguous. The CDR3 spans 14 residues. Germline V CDR1 and CDR2: ENHRY, SYGVKD. The ends were cut back, 2 bases at V and 0 bases at J, with 7 bases in the middle.

This clone is a singleton in its sample. The chain employs TRBV30 and TRBJ2-7; possible D gene TRBD2, 6 bases. Trimming left V 0 bases short and J 3 bases short, with 9 bases between. Per the germline V gene, CDR1 is GTSNPN and CDR2 is SVGIG (reference sequence). This CDR3 comprises 13 residues. The CDR3: CAWSVRGNYEQYF. The CDR3 nucleotides are TGTGCCTGGAGTGTACGGGGGAACTACGAGCAGTACTTC.

V gene TRBV7-9 combines with J gene TRBJ1-1; D remains unclear. Trimming cost V 7 bases and J 6 bases, with 15 bases left between them. This CDR3 has 13 residues. Germline loops: CDR1 SEHNR, CDR2 FQNEAQ (reference sequence). The CDR3 sequence is CASTHEGPSEAFF. The CDR3 DNA reads TGTGCCAGCACGCACGAAGGGCCCTCTGAAGCTTTCTTT.

The chain joins TRBV30 to TRBJ2-7; TRBD1 matches 11 bases. With V trimmed by 5 bases and J by 3 bases, 3 bases remained unmatched. The CDR3 sequence is 13 residues long. CDR1 GTSNPN and CDR2 SVGIG come from the germline V gene (reference sequence). The CDR3 loop reads CAWAGTGGYEQYF. The DNA for the CDR3 is TGTGCCTGGGCCGGGACAGGGGGCTACGAGCAGTACTTC.

V usage is TRBV11-2 and J usage is TRBJ1-6, with 8 bases fitting TRBD1. J gave up 8 bases and V 4 bases, and 10 bases lay outside the gene matches. The CDR3 is 16 amino acids. Per germline, CDR1 SGHAT and CDR2 FQNNGV. The CDR3 is CASSYSGGTGYSPLHF. The DNA for the CDR3 is TGTGCCAGCAGCTATAGTGGGGGGACAGGATATTCACCCCTCCACTTT.

V is TRBV29-1 and J is TRBJ2-1; 10 bases fit TRBD2. The V and J ends lost 3 bases and 1 base, in that order; junction bases with no gene match: 15. The V gene's germline CDR1 is SQVTM and CDR2 ANQGSEA. The CDR3 is 19 residues long. The CDR3, as DNA: TGCAGCGTTGACAATAAACTTAGGACTAGCGGAGGTTCCTACAATGAGCAGTTCTTC. It is translated as CSVDNKLRTSGGSYNEQFF.

The genes are TRBV29-1 and TRBJ1-1; 9 nucleotides align to TRBD1. J gave up 4 bases and V 5 bases, and 8 bases lay outside the gene matches. CDR3 length: 14 amino acids. CDR1 SQVTM and CDR2 ANQGSEA come from the germline V gene. The CDR3 DNA is TGCAGCGTTCTCAACAGGGGGCGCGTCACTGAAGCTTTCTTT. Residues: CSVLNRGRVTEAFF.

This sequence joins TRBV5-6 and TRBJ2-7; TRBD1 agrees at 10 bases. The CDR3 contains 15 residues. J was trimmed by 1 base and V by 3 bases; bases with no gene match: 4. Germline V gene sequence: CDR1 SGHDT, CDR2 YYEEEE. The CDR3 loop is CASSWGQGTSYEQYF. DNA for the CDR3: TGTGCCAGCAGCTGGGGACAGGGGACTTCCTACGAGCAGTACTTC.

The genes are TRBV6-1 and TRBJ2-7; 10 nucleotides line up with TRBD1. The CDR3 contains 12 residues. The ends lost 10 bases at V and 4 bases at J; junction bases unmatched: 4. Per germline, CDR1 MNHNS and CDR2 SASEGT. CDR3 region: CATRDRGYEQYF. In nucleotides, the CDR3 is TGTGCCACTAGGGACAGGGGTTACGAGCAGTACTTC.

This clone has only a few counts. The chain links TRBV7-9 to TRBJ1-5, with D unresolved. Trimming took off 5 bases at V and 5 bases at J, with 10 bases between the two ends. This CDR3 contains 13 residues. Looked up from germline, CDR1 is SEHNR and CDR2 is FQNEAQ (reference sequence). This chain's CDR3 is CASSRIGDQPQHF. Written as DNA, the CDR3 is TGTGCCAGCAGCCGCATTGGGGATCAGCCCCAGCATTTT.

This chain uses TRBV5-4 with TRBJ1-5, with D uncertain. The length of the CDR3 is 17 residues. Deletions cut 0 bases from V and 0 bases from J, with 13 bases between. CDR1 is SGHNT, CDR2 YYREEE, per germline (reference sequence). The CDR3 spells CASSLVEWVYSNQPQHF. CDR3 coding DNA: TGTGCCAGCAGCTTGGTGGAATGGGTTTATAGCAATCAGCCCCAGCATTTT.